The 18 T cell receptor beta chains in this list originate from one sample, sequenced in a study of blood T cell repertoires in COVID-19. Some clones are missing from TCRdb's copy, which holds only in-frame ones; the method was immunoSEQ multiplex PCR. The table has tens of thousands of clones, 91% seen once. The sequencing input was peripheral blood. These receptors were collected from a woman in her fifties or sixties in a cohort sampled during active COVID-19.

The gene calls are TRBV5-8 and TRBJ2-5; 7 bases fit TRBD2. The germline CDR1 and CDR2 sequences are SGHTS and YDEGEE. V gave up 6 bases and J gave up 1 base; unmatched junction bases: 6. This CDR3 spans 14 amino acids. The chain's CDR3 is CASTSGRAQETQYF. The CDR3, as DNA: TGTGCCAGCACTTCGGGGAGGGCCCAAGAGACCCAGTACTTC.

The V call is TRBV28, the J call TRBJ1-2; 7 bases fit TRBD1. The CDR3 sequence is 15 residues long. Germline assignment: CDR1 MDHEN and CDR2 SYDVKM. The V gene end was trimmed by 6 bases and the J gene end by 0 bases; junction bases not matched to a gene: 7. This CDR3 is CASSDRDRANYGYTF. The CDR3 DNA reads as TGTGCCAGCAGCGATCGGGACAGAGCTAACTATGGCTACACCTTC.

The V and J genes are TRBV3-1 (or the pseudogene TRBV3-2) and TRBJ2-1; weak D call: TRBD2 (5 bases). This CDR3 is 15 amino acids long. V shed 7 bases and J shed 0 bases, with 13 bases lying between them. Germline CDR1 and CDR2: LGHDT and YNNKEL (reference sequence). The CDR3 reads CASTRGGLSYNEQFF. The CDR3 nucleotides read TGTGCCAGCACCCGGGGTGGCCTCTCCTACAATGAGCAGTTCTTC.

Written as DNA, the CDR3 is TGCAGCGTTGAAGTTTCCCGACAGCAGCAGTACTTC. It translates to CSVEVSRQQQYF. The chain couples TRBV29-1 to TRBJ2-7; a possible D gene is TRBD1 (5 bases). CDR3 length equals 12 residues. V was clipped by 1 base and J by 8 bases, with 12 bases between them. Germline CDR1 SQVTM, CDR2 ANQGSEA.

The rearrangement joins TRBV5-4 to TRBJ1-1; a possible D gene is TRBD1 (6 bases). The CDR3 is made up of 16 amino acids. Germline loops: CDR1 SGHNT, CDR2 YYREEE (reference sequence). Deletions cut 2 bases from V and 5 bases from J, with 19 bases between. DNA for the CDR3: TGTGCCAGCAGCTTAAAGGGAGGGGGTGGCGGGACTGAAGCTTTCTTT. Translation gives CASSLKGGGGGTEAFF. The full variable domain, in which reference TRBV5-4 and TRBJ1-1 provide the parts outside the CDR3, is ETGVTQSPTHLIKTRGQQVTLRCSSQSGHNTVSWYQQALGQGPQFIFQYYREEENGRGNFPPRFSGLQFPNYSSELNVNALELDDSALYLCASSLKGGGGGTEAFFGQGTRLTVV.

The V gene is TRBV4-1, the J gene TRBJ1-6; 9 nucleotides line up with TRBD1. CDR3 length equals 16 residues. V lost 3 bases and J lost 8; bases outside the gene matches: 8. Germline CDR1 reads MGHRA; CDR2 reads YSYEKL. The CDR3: CASSHPGQGKDSPLHF. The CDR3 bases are TGCGCCAGCAGCCACCCGGGACAGGGCAAGGATTCACCCCTCCACTTT.

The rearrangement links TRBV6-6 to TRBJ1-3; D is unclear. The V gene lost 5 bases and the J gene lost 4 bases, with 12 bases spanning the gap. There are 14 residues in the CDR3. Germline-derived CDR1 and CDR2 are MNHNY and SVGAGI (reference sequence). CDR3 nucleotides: TGTGCCAGCAGTATTCGGGTATTGGGAAACACCATATATTTT. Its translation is CASSIRVLGNTIYF.

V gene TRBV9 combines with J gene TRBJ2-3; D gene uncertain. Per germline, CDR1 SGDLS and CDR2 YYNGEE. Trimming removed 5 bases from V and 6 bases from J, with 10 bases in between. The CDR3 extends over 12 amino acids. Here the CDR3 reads CASSYIQDTQYF. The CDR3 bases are TGTGCCAGCAGTTACATTCAGGATACGCAGTATTTT.

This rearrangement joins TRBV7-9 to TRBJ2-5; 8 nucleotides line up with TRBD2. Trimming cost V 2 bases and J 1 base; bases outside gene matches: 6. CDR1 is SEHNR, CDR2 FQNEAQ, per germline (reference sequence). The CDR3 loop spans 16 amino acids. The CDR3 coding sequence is TGTGCCAGCAGCTTACTAGCGGGTCACTTCCAAGAGACCCAGTACTTC. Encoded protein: CASSLLAGHFQETQYF.

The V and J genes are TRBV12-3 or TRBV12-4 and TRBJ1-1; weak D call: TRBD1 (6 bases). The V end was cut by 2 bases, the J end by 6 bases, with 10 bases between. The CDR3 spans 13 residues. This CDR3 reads CASSLLKGAEAFF. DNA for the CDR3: TGTGCCAGCAGTTTATTAAAGGGGGCTGAAGCTTTCTTT.

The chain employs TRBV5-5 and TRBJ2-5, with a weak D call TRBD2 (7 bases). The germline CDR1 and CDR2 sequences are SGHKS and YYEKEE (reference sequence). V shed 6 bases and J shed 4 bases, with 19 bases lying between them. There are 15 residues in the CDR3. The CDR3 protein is CASTRIGGRGETQYF. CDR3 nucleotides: TGTGCCAGCACCCGTATAGGGGGGAGGGGAGAGACCCAGTACTTC.

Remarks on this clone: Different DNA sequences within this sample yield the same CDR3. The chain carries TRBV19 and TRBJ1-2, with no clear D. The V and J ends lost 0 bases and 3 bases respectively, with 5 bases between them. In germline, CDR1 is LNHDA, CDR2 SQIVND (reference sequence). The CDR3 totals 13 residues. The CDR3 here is CASSIDPDYGYTF. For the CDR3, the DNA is TGTGCCAGTAGTATAGATCCGGACTATGGCTACACCTTC.

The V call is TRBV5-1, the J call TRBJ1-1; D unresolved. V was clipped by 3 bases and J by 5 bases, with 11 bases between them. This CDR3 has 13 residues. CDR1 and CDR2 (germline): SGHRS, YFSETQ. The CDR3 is CASSYRGGTEAFF. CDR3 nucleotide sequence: TGCGCCAGCAGCTATCGGGGAGGGACTGAAGCTTTCTTT.

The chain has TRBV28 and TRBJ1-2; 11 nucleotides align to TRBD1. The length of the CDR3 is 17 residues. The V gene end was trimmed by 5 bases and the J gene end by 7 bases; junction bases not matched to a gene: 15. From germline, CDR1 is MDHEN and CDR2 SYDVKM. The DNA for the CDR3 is TGTGCCAGCAGTATCCCTGACGGGACAGGGGGTCTCGGTGGCTACACCTTC. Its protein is CASSIPDGTGGLGGYTF.

Here the CDR3 reads CASSRDRAGEQYF. The CDR3 nucleotides read TGTGCCAGCAGCCGGGACAGGGCAGGCGAGCAGTACTTC. V is TRBV5-6 and J is TRBJ2-7; 9 bases map to TRBD1. This CDR3 comprises 13 residues. J lost 6 bases, V lost 4 bases, and 5 bases had no gene match. Germline assignment: CDR1 SGHDT and CDR2 YYEEEE.

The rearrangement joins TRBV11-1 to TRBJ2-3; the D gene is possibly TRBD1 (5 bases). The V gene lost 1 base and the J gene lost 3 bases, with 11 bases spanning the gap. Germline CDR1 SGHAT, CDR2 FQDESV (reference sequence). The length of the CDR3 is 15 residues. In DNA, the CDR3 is TGTGCCAGCAGCTTAGGGGGTGACAGAACAGATACGCAGTATTTT. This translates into CASSLGGDRTDTQYF.

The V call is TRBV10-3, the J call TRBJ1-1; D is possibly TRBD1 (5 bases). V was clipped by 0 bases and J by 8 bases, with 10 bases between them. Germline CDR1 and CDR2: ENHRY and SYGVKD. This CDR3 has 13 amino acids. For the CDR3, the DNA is TGTGCCATCAGTGAGTCGGGGCGGAACGAAGCTTTCTTT. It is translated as CAISESGRNEAFF.

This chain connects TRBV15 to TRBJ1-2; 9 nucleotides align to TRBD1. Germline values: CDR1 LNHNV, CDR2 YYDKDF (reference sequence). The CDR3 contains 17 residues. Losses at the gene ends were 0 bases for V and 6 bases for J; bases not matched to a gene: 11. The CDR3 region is CATSRDHYGTGRNGYTF. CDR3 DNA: TGTGCCACCAGCAGAGATCATTACGGGACAGGGCGGAATGGCTACACCTTC.